The 22 T cell receptor beta chains in this list originate from one sample, sequenced in a study of T-cell memory formation after mild COVID-19. TCRdb reanalysed the 5' RACE reads using MiXCR and keeps one entry per CDR3 protein. Among 150,000 to 200,000 distinct CDR3 sequences listed, around 13% were seen once. Sequencing was carried out using PBMCs or a T cell subset sorted from them (not recorded which). These receptors were obtained from an adult woman who had mild COVID-19 (a few samples of this study predate the infection). Cell type and time point are not known.

There are a few counts of this clonotype. The chain recombines TRBV12-3 or TRBV12-4 with TRBJ2-1, with a weak D call TRBD1 (6 bases). The CDR3 covers 14 residues. Trimming took 6 bases from V and 4 from J, leaving 13 bases between them. This CDR3 reads CASSLGQIYNEQFF. The CDR3 DNA is TGTGCCAGCAGCCTCGGACAGATTTACAATGAGCAGTTCTTC.

As regards this clonotype: At one end the junction does not follow the germline gene, possibly because of a read error. This chain joins TRBV7-7 and TRBJ2-7; D not resolved. This CDR3 contains 14 residues. Germline loops: CDR1 SSHAT, CDR2 FNYEAQ (reference sequence). The CDR3 nucleotides read TGTGCTAGCAGCCCCGTCCCTAGCTCCTACGAGCAGTACTTC. It specifies CASSPVPSSYEQYF.

This clonotype was observed a handful of times. The chain couples TRBV20-1 to TRBJ2-2; a weak D match, TRBD2 (6 bases). Trimming shortened V by 5 bases and J by 0 bases, and 16 bases separated the two germline ends. The CDR3 has 16 residues. Germline CDR1 is DFQATT and CDR2 is SNEGSKA (reference sequence). DNA for the CDR3: TGCAGTGCTTCCCGGGGGTTAGACCCGAACACCGGGGAGCTGTTTTTT. Amino acids: CSASRGLDPNTGELFF.

V is TRBV7-2 and J is TRBJ2-1; the match to TRBD2 covers 8 bases. V gave up 5 bases and J gave up 2 bases; unmatched junction bases: 5. Germline V lookup: CDR1 SGHTA, CDR2 FQGNSA. CDR3 length: 15 amino acids. The CDR3 sequence: CASSSDGGAYNEQFF. CDR3 nucleotide sequence: TGTGCCAGCAGCAGCGACGGGGGGGCCTACAATGAGCAGTTCTTC.

A few counts support this clonotype. The chain has TRBV5-1 and TRBJ2-7, with D perhaps TRBD1 or TRBD2 (5 bases each). V lost 4 bases, J lost 1 base, and 15 bases lay in between. The CDR3 has 15 residues. Germline V gene lookup returns CDR1 SGHRS and CDR2 YFSETQ. The CDR3 loop is CASSPWKEGSYEQYF. Written as DNA, the CDR3 is TGCGCCAGCAGCCCATGGAAAGAGGGGTCCTACGAGCAGTACTTC.

This clonotype turned up a few times. The chain is built from TRBV7-2 and TRBJ1-1, with 10 bases that match TRBD1. Looked up from germline, CDR1 is SGHTA and CDR2 is FQGNSA. Trimming took 4 bases from V and 4 from J; bases not matched to a gene: 6. The CDR3 consists of 15 residues. The CDR3 nucleotides read TGTGCCAGCAGCTCTCGACAGGGGGCGAGCACTGAAGCTTTCTTT. It translates to CASSSRQGASTEAFF.

The rearrangement uses TRBV7-8 and TRBJ2-1, with TRBD2 identical over 14 bases. V lost 5 bases, J lost 1 base, and 4 bases stayed unmatched. Germline CDR1 reads SGHVS; CDR2 reads FQNEAQ. CDR3 length: 17 amino acids. The CDR3 region is CASSARLAGGSYNEQFF. CDR3 bases: TGTGCCAGCAGCGCGCGACTAGCGGGGGGGTCCTACAATGAGCAGTTCTTC. The whole variable domain, filled in from reference TRBV7-8 and TRBJ2-1, reads GAGVSQSPRYKVAKRGQDVALRCDPISGHVSLFWYQQALGQGPEFLTYFQNEAQLDKSGLPSDRFFAERPEGSVSTLKIQRTQQEDSAVYLCASSARLAGGSYNEQFFGPGTRLTVL.

The chain carries TRBV11-1 and TRBJ2-1; D unclear. V gave up 5 bases and J gave up 2 bases, with 13 bases separating them. Germline CDR1 SGHAT, CDR2 FQDESV (reference sequence). CDR3 size: 15 residues. The CDR3 is CASSLWWPTYNEQFF. The CDR3 DNA reads as TGTGCCAGCAGCCTCTGGTGGCCAACCTACAATGAGCAGTTCTTC.

This clonotype was seen only a few times. The gene calls are TRBV4-2 and TRBJ2-2, with D tentatively TRBD1 or TRBD2 (5 bases each). The germline V gene encodes CDR1 LGHNA and CDR2 YNFKEQ. Trimming left V 3 bases short and J 5 bases short, with 7 bases between. The CDR3 sequence is 13 residues long. CDR3 DNA sequence: TGTGCCAGCAGCCAGGGGACGACCGGGGAGCTGTTTTTT. This translates into CASSQGTTGELFF.

V is TRBV24-1 and J is TRBJ1-2, with 10 bases lining up with TRBD1. CDR3 length: 15 amino acids. V dropped 4 bases and J dropped 4; count of bases not matched to a gene: 5. Germline CDR1 and CDR2: KGHDR and SFDVKD. The CDR3 reads CATSDPRTGGYGYTF. The CDR3 DNA follows: TGTGCCACCAGTGACCCGAGGACAGGGGGCTATGGCTACACCTTC.

This clonotype came up a few times. The chain employs TRBV15 and TRBJ2-5, with D uncertain. The CDR3 is made up of 13 amino acids. Per the germline V gene, CDR1 is LNHNV and CDR2 is YYDKDF (reference sequence). V shed 5 bases and J shed 5 bases, with 12 bases lying between them. The CDR3 coding sequence is TGTGCCACCAGCCCCCGTCCGAGGGAGACCCAGTACTTC. Encoded protein: CATSPRPRETQYF. Based on the CDR3 plus reference TRBV15 and TRBJ2-5, the full variable domain is DAMVIQNPRYQVTQFGKPVTLSCSQTLNHNVMYWYQQKSSQAPKLLFHYYDKDFNNEADTPDNFQSRRPNTSFCFLDIRSPGLGDTAMYLCATSPRPRETQYFGPGTRLLVL.

This rearrangement joins TRBV7-8 to TRBJ2-1; D is possibly TRBD1 (5 bases). The germline gives CDR1 SGHVS, CDR2 FQNEAQ. Trimming took 5 bases from V and 8 from J, leaving 13 bases between them. This CDR3 comprises 13 residues. DNA for the CDR3: TGTGCCAGCAGCACGGGCCTCAGGGATGAGCAGTTCTTC. Translating gives CASSTGLRDEQFF.

This clonotype is categorized as medium-sized. The chain employs TRBV4-1 and TRBJ2-4; D perhaps matches TRBD1 (6 bases). The CDR3 has 18 residues. V was clipped by 0 bases and J by 3 bases, with 18 bases between them. From germline, CDR1 is MGHRA and CDR2 YSYEKL. The CDR3 DNA is TGCGCCAGCAGCCAAGATGATCCAGGGGCGTCGGGCAAAAACATTCAGTACTTC. Encoded protein: CASSQDDPGASGKNIQYF.

The chain is built from TRBV9 and TRBJ2-1, with D maybe TRBD1 (6 bases). The germline gives CDR1 SGDLS, CDR2 YYNGEE. V was shortened by 4 bases and J by 9 bases, with 17 bases between the two germline ends. CDR3 length: 14 residues. DNA of the CDR3: TGTGCCAGCAGCCTAAGGACAGAGTACTCTGAGCAGTTCTTC. Residues: CASSLRTEYSEQFF.

This clonotype has more than one count but fewer than ten. V usage is TRBV18 and J usage is TRBJ2-7; 8 bases map to TRBD1. CDR1 KGHSH and CDR2 LQKENI come from the germline V gene. V lost 6 bases to trimming and J lost 2 bases; unmatched junction nucleotides: 6. The CDR3 is made up of 14 amino acids. CDR3 residues: CASSPDRDAYEQYF. CDR3 nucleotide sequence: TGTGCCAGCTCGCCGGACAGGGACGCCTACGAGCAGTACTTC.

CDR3 loop: CASSVGPLRQTQETQYF. CDR3 bases: TGTGCCAGCAGCGTAGGTCCGTTAAGGCAGACCCAAGAGACCCAGTACTTC. The V and J genes are TRBV9 and TRBJ2-5, with D hard to call. The CDR3 extends over 17 amino acids. Trimming left V 0 bases short and J 1 base short, with 16 bases between. Looked up from germline, CDR1 is SGDLS and CDR2 is YYNGEE.

The chain joins TRBV6-1 to TRBJ2-7, with TRBD1 identical over 7 bases. CDR1 and CDR2 from the germline V gene are MNHNS and SASEGT. This CDR3 contains 13 residues. The J segment lost 4 bases and the V segment lost 7 bases, leaving 7 bases of the junction unmatched. The CDR3 DNA reads as TGTGCCAGCACTCGGGACAGCAAGTACGAGCAGTACTTC. The encoded protein is CASTRDSKYEQYF.

The chain uses TRBV9 and TRBJ2-3, with D possibly being TRBD1 (5 bases). This CDR3 is built from 16 residues. Between the trimmed V and J ends, which lost 0 bases and 5 bases, there was a span of 16 bases. The germline gives CDR1 SGDLS, CDR2 YYNGEE. The CDR3 is CASSVATAGHRDTQYF. DNA for the CDR3: TGTGCCAGCAGCGTAGCTACGGCAGGGCATAGAGATACGCAGTATTTT. The full variable domain, its missing parts supplied by reference TRBV9 and TRBJ2-3, is DSGVTQTPKHLITATGQRVTLRCSPRSGDLSVYWYQQSLDQGLQFLIQYYNGEERAKGNILERFSAQQFPDLHSELNLSSLELGDSALYFCASSVATAGHRDTQYFGPGTRLTVL.

In its sample, this clonotype was seen many times. V gene TRBV4-3 combines with J gene TRBJ2-1, with 9 bases lining up with TRBD2. With 0 bases clipped from V and 2 bases from J, the junction kept 8 bases outside the gene matches. Germline values: CDR1 LGHNA, CDR2 YSLEER. The CDR3 runs 18 residues. In DNA form, the CDR3 reads TGCGCCAGCAGCCAAGAATCGATAGCGGGAGACACCTACAATGAGCAGTTCTTC. Amino acids: CASSQESIAGDTYNEQFF.

This clonotype was recorded at least ten times. The chain carries TRBV7-6 and TRBJ2-3, with D perhaps matching TRBD1 (6 bases). Germline lookup yields CDR1 SGHVS and CDR2 FNYEAQ. The CDR3 has 15 amino acids. The V end lost 10 bases, the J end lost 1 base, and 18 bases lay between the germline ends. The DNA of the CDR3 is TGTGCCACCACACCGACCAGGGGCCGCACAGATACGCAGTATTTT. Amino acid sequence: CATTPTRGRTDTQYF.

This chain uses TRBV5-1 with TRBJ2-1; 7 bases fit TRBD2. With 0 bases clipped from V and 7 bases from J, the junction kept 4 bases outside the gene matches. Germline lookup yields CDR1 SGHRS and CDR2 YFSETQ. The length of the CDR3 is 14 residues. For the CDR3, the DNA is TGCGCCAGCAGCTTGGCATGGGGGGGGAATGAGCAGTTCTTC. It codes for CASSLAWGGNEQFF.

This clonotype was counted only a few times. The chain joins TRBV4-3 to TRBJ2-7, with TRBD1 matching over 9 bases. Losses at the gene ends were 3 bases for V and 5 bases for J; bases not matched to a gene: 8. CDR1 is LGHNA and CDR2 is YSLEER in the germline V gene. The CDR3 spans 15 residues. CDR3 DNA: TGCGCCAGCAGCCACTCAAGACAGGGGGTGGACGAGCAGTACTTC. Translated: CASSHSRQGVDEQYF.